This TCR beta chain was captured in a study of Siglec-9 on CD8 T cells in melanoma (dated by TCRdb to about 2019). Background for the entire study: The study investigated Siglec-9 expression on CD8+ T cells and the role of Siglec-9 in regulating T cells in the melanoma tumor microenvironment.

Including the terminal cysteine and phenylalanine, the CDR3 comprises 15 residues. The CDR3 DNA has 45 bases and is translated from base 1. From a lookup of the germline V gene, CDR1 and CDR2 are SGDLS and YYNGEE. V sheds 0 bases and J sheds 5 bases, leaving 13 bases between their ends. What the work shows at the level of the full study, not this receptor alone: According to the report, an effector memory CD8+ T-cell subset that seemed to build up inside melanoma tumors was both marked and regulated by Siglec-9.

Libraries came from the immunoSEQ multiplex PCR assay. Not all clones reach the TCRdb copy of this immuneACCESS table, which keeps in-frame sequences only. Checked studies attribute under half of the gap to unresolved V genes and leave the rest unexplained. The sample table contains some 39,000 clones; only one count was recorded for 80% to 85% of them. Together, the top ten hold approximately 1.7% of the sample. A remark on this clone: Its cognate antigen has yet to be identified. Qualities for individual bases were not recorded, and no much larger clone is one base off.

Sequencing was performed on Siglec-9- CD8+ T cells sorted from blood. Interpreted using the paper, the cell subset or site label stands for: CD8 T cells lacking Siglec-9. The chain uses TRBV9 and TRBJ2-3, with TRBD2 tentatively as D gene (6 bases match). The TCR originated in a human donor in good health. The sequenced DNA is TGTGCCAGCAGCGTAGCGGGGGACCCGGTAGATACGCAGTATTTT. Its coded protein is CASSVAGDPVDTQYF.